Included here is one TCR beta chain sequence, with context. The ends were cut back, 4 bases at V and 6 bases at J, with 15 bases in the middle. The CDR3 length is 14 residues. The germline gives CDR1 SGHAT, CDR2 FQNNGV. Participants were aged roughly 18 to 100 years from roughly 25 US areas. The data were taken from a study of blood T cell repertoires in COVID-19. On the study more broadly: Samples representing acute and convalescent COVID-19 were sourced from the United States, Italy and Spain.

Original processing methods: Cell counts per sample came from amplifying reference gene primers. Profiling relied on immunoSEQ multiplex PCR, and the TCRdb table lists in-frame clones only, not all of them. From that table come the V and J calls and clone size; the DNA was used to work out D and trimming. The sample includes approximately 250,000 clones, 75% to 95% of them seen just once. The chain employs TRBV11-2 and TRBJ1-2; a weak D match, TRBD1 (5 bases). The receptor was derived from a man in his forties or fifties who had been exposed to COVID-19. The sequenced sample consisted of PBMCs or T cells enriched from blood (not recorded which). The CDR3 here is CASSSTREFNGYTF. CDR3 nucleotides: TGTGCCAGCAGCTCAACCAGGGAATTTAATGGCTACACCTTC.